This T cell receptor beta chain was obtained from a study of glioma-infiltrating T cells (dated by TCRdb to the mid-2010s). Concerning the study at large: The study sequenced TCR alpha- and beta-chain repertoires from glioma tissue, from non-neoplastic brain tissue and from matched peripheral blood mononuclear cells. Each tissue-infiltrating repertoire was compared with the same patient's peripheral blood repertoire to measure divergence between tissue and blood T-cell populations. The paired cohort comprised three low-grade glioma patients, 8 or 9 primary glioblastoma patients and three non-glioma patients contributing non-neoplastic brain tissue. General study outcomes and caveats: The group comparisons were based on small numbers of patients: three non-neoplastic, three low-grade glioma and several glioblastoma patients. VJ-independent divergence between tissue and blood was lower than expected in non-neoplastic patients but higher than expected in all gliomas, particularly low-grade gliomas. Tissue and blood shared very few CDR3 sequences, a result attributed to high CDR3 diversity and limited sampling.

The CDR3 sequence holds 17 residues, the cysteine and phenylalanine included. Just CDR3 DNA is preserved here, 51 bases in frame from base 1. Relative to germline, V is missing 2 bases and J is missing 4 bases, with 10 bases of the junction outside any gene match. Sequences MNHNS (CDR1) and SASEGT (CDR2) are obtained from the germline V gene. A note on this clonotype: What antigen it recognizes has not been identified. No qualities accompany the bases; no much larger clone lies one base away.

TCR alpha and beta CDR3 regions were amplified with the iRepertoire nested amplicon-rescue multiplex PCR (arm-PCR) platform from RNA. One-step reverse transcription and amplification used about 95-400 ng of tissue mRNA or PBMC total RNA as input. Following bead purification, Illumina adapters were added by a secondary multiplex PCR, and libraries between 200 and 400 bp were gel-purified. The libraries contained internal 6-nucleotide barcodes that were used for demultiplexing. Libraries were sequenced on an Illumina MiSeq with 2x220 or 2x250 nucleotide paired-end reads. The published analysis was carried out like this. Paired reads were merged using FLASH 1.2.11 and aligned with BWA-MEM to the GRCh37 human genome, and TRA and TRB reads were then extracted. For V and J assignment, an IMGT-derived reference of cassette sequences and CDR3 motifs that included pseudogenes was used. Reads were translated in three frames, and productive CDR3s were defined as those with a C...FGXG motif and no stop codons. Clonotypes were defined as unique combinations of V-J cassette pair and CDR3 amino acid sequence. Filtering of reads was based on Hamming distance, with the threshold set by the sequence error rate of each sample in mapped regions. TCRdb itself trimmed the public reads at Q25 with fastp, ran MiXCR and retained productive beta chains. Every CDR3 protein is listed once, alongside the most common genes and DNA of its rows. For this entry, the V and J calls and clone size follow TCRdb and not the study's own pipeline. Here the sample has some 150,000 distinct CDR3 sequences; about 39% occur a single time. The ten biggest clones cover over 15% of the sample.

The sequenced material came from glioma tissue, nonneoplastic brain tissue, or PBMCs (not recorded which). The clonotype was recovered from a human donor with low-grade glioma or glioblastoma, undergoing nonglioma brain surgery, or in good health (not recorded which). The chain employs TRBV6-1 and TRBJ2-3, and 9 bases in between align with TRBD2. The DNA is TGTGCCAGCAGTGAAACCCCTCGGACTAGCGCCGCAGATACGCAGTATTTT. This yields the protein CASSETPRTSAADTQYF.